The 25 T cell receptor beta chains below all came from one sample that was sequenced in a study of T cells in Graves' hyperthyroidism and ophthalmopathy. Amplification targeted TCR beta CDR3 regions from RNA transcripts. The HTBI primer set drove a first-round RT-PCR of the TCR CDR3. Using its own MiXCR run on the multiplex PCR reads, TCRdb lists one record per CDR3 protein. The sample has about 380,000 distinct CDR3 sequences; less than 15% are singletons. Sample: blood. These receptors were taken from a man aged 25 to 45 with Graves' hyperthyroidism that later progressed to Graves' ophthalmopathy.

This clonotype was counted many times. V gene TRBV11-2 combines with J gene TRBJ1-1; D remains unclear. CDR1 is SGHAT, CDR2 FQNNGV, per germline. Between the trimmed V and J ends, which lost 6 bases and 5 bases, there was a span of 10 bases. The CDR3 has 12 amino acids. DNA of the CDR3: TGTGCCAGCAGGCTTGCTAAGACTGAAGCTTTCTTT. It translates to CASRLAKTEAFF.

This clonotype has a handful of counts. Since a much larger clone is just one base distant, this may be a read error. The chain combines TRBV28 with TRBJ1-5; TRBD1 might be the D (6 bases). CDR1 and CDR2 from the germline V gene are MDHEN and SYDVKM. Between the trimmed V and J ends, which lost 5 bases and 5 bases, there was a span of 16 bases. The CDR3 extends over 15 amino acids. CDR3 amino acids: CASSQGGRGDQPQHF. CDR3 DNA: TGTGCCAGCAGTCAAGGTGGCAGGGGTGATCAGCCCCAGCATTTT. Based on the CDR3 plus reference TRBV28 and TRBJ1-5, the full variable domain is DVKVTQSSRYLVKRTGEKVFLECVQDMDHENMFWYRQDPGLGLRLIYFSYDVKMKEKGDIPEGYSVSREKKERFSLILESASTNQTSMYLCASSQGGRGDQPQHFGDGTRLSIL.

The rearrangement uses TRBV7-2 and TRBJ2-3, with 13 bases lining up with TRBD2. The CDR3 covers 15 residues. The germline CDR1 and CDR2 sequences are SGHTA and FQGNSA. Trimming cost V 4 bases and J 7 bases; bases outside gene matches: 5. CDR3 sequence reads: CASSYTSGGAYTQYF. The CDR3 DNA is TGTGCCAGCAGCTACACTAGCGGGGGGGCCTATACGCAGTATTTT.

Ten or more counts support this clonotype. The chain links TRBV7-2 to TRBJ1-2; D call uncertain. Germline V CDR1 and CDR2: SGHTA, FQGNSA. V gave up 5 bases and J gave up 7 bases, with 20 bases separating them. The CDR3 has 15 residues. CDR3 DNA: TGTGCCAGCAGCCTACTGGCAGAAAGGATAAGTGGCTACACCTTC. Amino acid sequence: CASSLLAERISGYTF.

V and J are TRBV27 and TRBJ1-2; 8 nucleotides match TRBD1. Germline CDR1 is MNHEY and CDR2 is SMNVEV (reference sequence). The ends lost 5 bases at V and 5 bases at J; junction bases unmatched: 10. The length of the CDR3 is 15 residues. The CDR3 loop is CASSPRTGRGYGYTF. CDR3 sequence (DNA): TGTGCCAGCAGTCCCAGGACAGGGAGGGGGTATGGCTACACCTTC.

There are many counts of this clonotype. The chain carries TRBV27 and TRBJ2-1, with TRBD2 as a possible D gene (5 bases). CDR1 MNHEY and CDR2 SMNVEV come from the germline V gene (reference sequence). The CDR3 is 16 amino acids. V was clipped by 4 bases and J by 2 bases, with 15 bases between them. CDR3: CASSSPGSATYNEQFF. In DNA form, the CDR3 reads TGTGCCAGCAGTTCCCCCGGTAGCGCTACCTACAATGAGCAGTTCTTC.

CDR3 nucleotides: TGCAGTGCTAGGACTAGCGGGGGTTTCACAGATACGCAGTATTTT. Amino acid sequence: CSARTSGGFTDTQYF. V usage is TRBV20-1 and J usage is TRBJ2-3; 12 nucleotides line up with TRBD2. Germline trimming cut 3 bases from V and 2 bases from J; bases unmatched to any gene: 3. Germline assignment: CDR1 DFQATT and CDR2 SNEGSKA (reference sequence). The CDR3 loop spans 15 amino acids.

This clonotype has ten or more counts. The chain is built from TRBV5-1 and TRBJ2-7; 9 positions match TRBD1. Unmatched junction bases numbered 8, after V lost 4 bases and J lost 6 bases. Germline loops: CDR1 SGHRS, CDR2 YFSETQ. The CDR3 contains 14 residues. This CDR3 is CASSAGQGVREQYF. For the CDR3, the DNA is TGCGCCAGCAGCGCGGGACAGGGTGTACGCGAGCAGTACTTC.

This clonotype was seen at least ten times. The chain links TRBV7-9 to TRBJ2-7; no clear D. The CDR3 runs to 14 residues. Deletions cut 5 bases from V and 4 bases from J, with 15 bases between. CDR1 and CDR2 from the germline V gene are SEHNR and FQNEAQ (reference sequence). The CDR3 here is CASSPLGGSYEQYF. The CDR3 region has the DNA TGTGCCAGCAGCCCATTAGGCGGATCATACGAGCAGTACTTC.

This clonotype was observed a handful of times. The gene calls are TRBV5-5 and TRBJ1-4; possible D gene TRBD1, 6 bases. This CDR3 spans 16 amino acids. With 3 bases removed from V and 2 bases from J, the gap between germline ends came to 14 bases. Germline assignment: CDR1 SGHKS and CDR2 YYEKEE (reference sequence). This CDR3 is CASSSDSLGTNEKLFF. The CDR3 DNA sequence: TGTGCCAGCAGCTCGGACAGTTTGGGGACTAATGAAAAACTGTTTTTT. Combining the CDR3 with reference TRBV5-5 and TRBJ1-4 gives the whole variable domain DAGVTQSPTHLIKTRGQQVTLRCSPISGHKSVSWYQQVLGQGPQFIFQYYEKEERGRGNFPDRFSARQFPNYSSELNVNALLLGDSALYLCASSSDSLGTNEKLFFGSGTQLSVL.

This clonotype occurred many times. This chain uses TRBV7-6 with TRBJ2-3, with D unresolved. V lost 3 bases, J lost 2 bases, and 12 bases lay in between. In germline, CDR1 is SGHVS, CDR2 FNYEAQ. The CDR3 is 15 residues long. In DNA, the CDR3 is TGTGCCAGCAGCTTCCTCGTTAGAGACACAGATACGCAGTATTTT. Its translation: CASSFLVRDTDTQYF.

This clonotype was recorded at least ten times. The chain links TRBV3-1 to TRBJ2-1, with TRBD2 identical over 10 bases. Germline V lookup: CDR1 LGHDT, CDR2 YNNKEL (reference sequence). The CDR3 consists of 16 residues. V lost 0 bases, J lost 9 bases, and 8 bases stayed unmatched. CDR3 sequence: CASSQDGIAGGFEQFF. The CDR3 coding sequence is TGTGCCAGCAGCCAAGATGGAATAGCGGGGGGTTTTGAGCAGTTCTTC.

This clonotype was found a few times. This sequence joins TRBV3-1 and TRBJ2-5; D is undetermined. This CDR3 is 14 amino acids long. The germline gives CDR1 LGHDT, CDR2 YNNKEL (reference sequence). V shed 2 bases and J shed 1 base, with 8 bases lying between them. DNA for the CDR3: TGTGCCAGCAGCCAAAGGGCAGGCCAAGAGACCCAGTACTTC. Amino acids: CASSQRAGQETQYF.

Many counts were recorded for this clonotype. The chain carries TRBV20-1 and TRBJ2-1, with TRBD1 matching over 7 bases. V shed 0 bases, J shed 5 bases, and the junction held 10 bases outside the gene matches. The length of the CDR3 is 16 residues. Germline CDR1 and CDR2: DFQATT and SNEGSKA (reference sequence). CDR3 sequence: CSARDPTGAVNNEQFF. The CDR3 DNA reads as TGCAGTGCTAGAGACCCCACAGGGGCAGTCAACAATGAGCAGTTCTTC.

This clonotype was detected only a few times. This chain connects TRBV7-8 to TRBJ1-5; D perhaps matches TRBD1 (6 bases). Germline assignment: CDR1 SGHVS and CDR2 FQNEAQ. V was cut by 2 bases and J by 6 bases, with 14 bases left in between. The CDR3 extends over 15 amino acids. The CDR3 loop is CASSLWGRGGQPQHF. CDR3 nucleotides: TGTGCCAGCAGCTTATGGGGGAGAGGGGGTCAGCCCCAGCATTTT.

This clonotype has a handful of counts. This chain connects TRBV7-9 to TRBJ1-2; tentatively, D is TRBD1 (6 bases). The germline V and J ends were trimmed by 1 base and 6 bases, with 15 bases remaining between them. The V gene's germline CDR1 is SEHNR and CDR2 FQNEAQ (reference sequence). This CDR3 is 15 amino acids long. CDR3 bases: TGTGCCAGCAGCTTAGTGGGACACCAGGTGCATGGCTACACCTTC. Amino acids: CASSLVGHQVHGYTF. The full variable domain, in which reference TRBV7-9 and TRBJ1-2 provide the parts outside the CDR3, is DTGVSQNPRHKITKRGQNVTFRCDPISEHNRLYWYRQTLGQGPEFLTYFQNEAQLEKSRLLSDRFSAERPKGSFSTLEIQRTEQGDSAMYLCASSLVGHQVHGYTFGSGTRLTVV.

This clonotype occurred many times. The CDR3 DNA is TGCAGTGCTAGCCAATTGAGGGATACGCAGTATTTT. It translates to CSASQLRDTQYF. This chain joins TRBV20-1 and TRBJ2-3; D gene ambiguous. Germline lookup yields CDR1 DFQATT and CDR2 SNEGSKA (reference sequence). The CDR3 spans 12 residues. Trimming pared 3 bases from V and 6 bases from J, leaving 10 bases between.

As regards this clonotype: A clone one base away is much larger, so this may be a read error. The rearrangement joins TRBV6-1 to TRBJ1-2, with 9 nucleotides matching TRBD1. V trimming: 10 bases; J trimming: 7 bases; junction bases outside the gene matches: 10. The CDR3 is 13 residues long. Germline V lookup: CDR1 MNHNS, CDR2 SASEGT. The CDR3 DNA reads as TGTGCCATCAACTCGGGACAGGGATTTGGCTACACCTTC. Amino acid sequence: CAINSGQGFGYTF.

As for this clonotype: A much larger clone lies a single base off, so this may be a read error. This CDR3 is CASSQYVGGYEQYF. CDR3 sequence (DNA): TGTGCCAGCAGCCAATATGTGGGTGGGTACGAGCAGTACTTC. This sequence joins TRBV3-1 and TRBJ2-7; D uncertain. The CDR3 extends over 14 amino acids. The germline V gene has CDR1 LGHDT and CDR2 YNNKEL (reference sequence). The V and J ends lost 2 bases and 4 bases respectively, with 12 bases between them.

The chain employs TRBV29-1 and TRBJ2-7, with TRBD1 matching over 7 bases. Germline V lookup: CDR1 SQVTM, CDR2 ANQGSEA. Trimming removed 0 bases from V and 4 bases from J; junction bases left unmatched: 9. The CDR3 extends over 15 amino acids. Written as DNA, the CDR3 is TGCAGCGTTGAAGACGGGAACAGGGGTTTGTACGAGCAGTACTTC. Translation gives CSVEDGNRGLYEQYF.

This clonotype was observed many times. The CDR3 DNA follows: TGTGCCAGCAGCCCCCGAGGGAAGTCCTACGAGCAGTACTTC. Translating gives CASSPRGKSYEQYF. The chain employs TRBV7-9 and TRBJ2-7, with D perhaps matching TRBD2 (5 bases). The V gene's germline CDR1 is SEHNR and CDR2 FQNEAQ (reference sequence). The V gene lost 5 bases and the J gene lost 1 base, with 12 bases spanning the gap. CDR3 length: 14 residues.

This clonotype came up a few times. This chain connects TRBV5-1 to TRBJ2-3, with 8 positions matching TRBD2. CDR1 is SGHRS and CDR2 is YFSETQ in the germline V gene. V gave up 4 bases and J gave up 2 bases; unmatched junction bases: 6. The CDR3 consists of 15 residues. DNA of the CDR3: TGCGCCAGCAGCACGAGCGGGGGCCACACAGATACGCAGTATTTT. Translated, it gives CASSTSGGHTDTQYF.

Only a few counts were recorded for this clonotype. CDR3: CASTARLAGGLGTDTQYF. CDR3 nucleotide sequence: TGTGCCAGCACGGCCCGACTAGCGGGGGGGCTAGGGACAGATACGCAGTATTTT. This sequence joins TRBV2 and TRBJ2-3, with TRBD2 matching 14 bases. The CDR3 totals 18 residues. Trimming removed 7 bases from V and 3 bases from J; junction bases left unmatched: 12. CDR1 is SNHLY and CDR2 is FYNNEI in the germline V gene.

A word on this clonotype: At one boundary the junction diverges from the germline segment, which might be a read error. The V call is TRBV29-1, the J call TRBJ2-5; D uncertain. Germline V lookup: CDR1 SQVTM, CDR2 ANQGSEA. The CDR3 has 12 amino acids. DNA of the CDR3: TGCAGCGTTTCGGGTCCAAGAGAGCCCCAGTACTTC. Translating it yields CSVSGPREPQYF.

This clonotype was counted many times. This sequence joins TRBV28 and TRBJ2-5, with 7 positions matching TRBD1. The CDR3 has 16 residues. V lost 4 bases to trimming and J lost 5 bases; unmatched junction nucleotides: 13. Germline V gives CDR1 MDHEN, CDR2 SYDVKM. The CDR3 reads CASSSAPRTGVETQYF. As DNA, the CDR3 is TGTGCCAGCAGTTCGGCGCCTCGCACAGGGGTCGAGACCCAGTACTTC. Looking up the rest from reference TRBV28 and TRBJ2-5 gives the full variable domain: DVKVTQSSRYLVKRTGEKVFLECVQDMDHENMFWYRQDPGLGLRLIYFSYDVKMKEKGDIPEGYSVSREKKERFSLILESASTNQTSMYLCASSSAPRTGVETQYFGPGTRLLVL.